The 11 T cell receptor beta chains reported below all come from one sample, sequenced in a study of radiation and T cells in renal cell carcinoma. The time point denotes: baseline pretreatment blood. Treatment denoted: 15 Gy SBRT to primary tumor, nephrectomy 4 weeks later. TCRdb's table, derived via immunoSEQ multiplex PCR, lists solely in-frame clones and lacks some. The table includes 110,000 to 150,000 clones, 70% to 90% detected once. Sequencing was performed on blood, taken from a patient whose treatment included radiotherapy and nephrectomy. These receptors originate from a woman aged 50 to 60 with renal cell carcinoma.

V gene TRBV19 combines with J gene TRBJ2-7; the D gene is possibly TRBD2 (5 bases). The V gene lost 9 bases and the J gene lost 6 bases, with 18 bases spanning the gap. The CDR3 has 13 amino acids. The germline V gene encodes CDR1 LNHDA and CDR2 SQIVND (reference sequence). The CDR3 protein is CASHGGAWGEQYF. CDR3 in DNA: TGTGCCAGCCACGGAGGCGCATGGGGCGAGCAGTACTTC.

CDR3: CASSPPVGGGTISYEQYF. The CDR3 DNA sequence: TGTGCCAGCTCACCACCAGTGGGTGGGGGAACAATCTCCTACGAGCAGTACTTC. The rearrangement uses TRBV18 and TRBJ2-7; D possibly uses TRBD1 or TRBD2 (5 bases each). With 0 bases removed from V and 0 bases from J, the gap between germline ends came to 18 bases. This CDR3 is built from 18 residues. From germline, CDR1 is KGHSH and CDR2 LQKENI.

The chain recombines TRBV9 with TRBJ2-7, with D maybe TRBD1 (5 bases). The germline gives CDR1 SGDLS, CDR2 YYNGEE. V lost 2 bases and J lost 0, with 9 bases in between. The CDR3 extends over 14 amino acids. Here the CDR3 reads CASSVHQGSYEQYF. CDR3 DNA: TGTGCCAGCAGCGTGCACCAGGGCTCCTACGAGCAGTACTTC.

The V gene is TRBV10-3, the J gene TRBJ1-2, with 7 bases fitting TRBD1. This CDR3 contains 16 residues. Germline trimming cut 1 base from V and 7 bases from J; bases unmatched to any gene: 12. CDR1 and CDR2 (germline): ENHRY, SYGVKD. The CDR3 spells CAISEFQHQGGSGYTF. CDR3 DNA: TGTGCCATCAGTGAGTTTCAACATCAGGGGGGCTCTGGCTACACCTTC.

V is TRBV5-7 and J is TRBJ2-7, with D perhaps TRBD1 or TRBD2 (5 bases each). TRBV5-7 is an ORF, and what it does is uncertain. The CDR3 is made up of 8 amino acids. CDR3 loop: CPWGEQYF. In DNA, the CDR3 is TGTCCCTGGGGGGAGCAGTACTTC.

The V call is TRBV5-5, the J call TRBJ1-1, with 11 bases matching TRBD1. V shed 3 bases, J shed 10 bases, and the junction held 5 bases outside the gene matches. Germline V gives CDR1 SGHKS, CDR2 YYEKEE (reference sequence). The CDR3 has 13 residues. CDR3 in DNA: TGTGCCAGCAGCTGGACAGGGGGCGAAGGAGCTTTCTTT. Amino acid sequence: CASSWTGGEGAFF. Full variable domain (missing parts from reference TRBV5-5 and TRBJ1-1): DAGVTQSPTHLIKTRGQQVTLRCSPISGHKSVSWYQQVLGQGPQFIFQYYEKEERGRGNFPDRFSARQFPNYSSELNVNALLLGDSALYLCASSWTGGEGAFFGQGTRLTVV.

This clone appeared once. V is TRBV2 and J is TRBJ2-2; maybe TRBD2 (6 bases). CDR3 length: 15 residues. V was trimmed by 2 bases and J by 5 bases, leaving 12 bases between them. Germline V gives CDR1 SNHLY, CDR2 FYNNEI. The CDR3 region has the DNA TGTGCCAGCAGTGAAATTGGCCGGGGGACCGGGGAGCTGTTTTTT. This translates into CASSEIGRGTGELFF.

The CDR3 nucleotides read TGTGCCAGTAAAGGGCAGGGCACCGGGGAGCTGTTTTTT. Translation gives CASKGQGTGELFF. This chain links TRBV19 with TRBJ2-2; D is possibly TRBD1 (5 bases). The CDR3 is 13 amino acids. V was cut by 7 bases and J by 4 bases, with 10 bases left in between. Germline CDR1 LNHDA, CDR2 SQIVND (reference sequence).

V and J are TRBV4-3 and TRBJ2-1, with 11 bases lining up with TRBD2. This CDR3 is built from 16 residues. Germline V lookup: CDR1 LGHNA, CDR2 YSLEER. V gave up 4 bases and J gave up 7 bases; unmatched junction bases: 9. The CDR3 reads CASSRFSGGAQNEQFF. CDR3 nucleotides: TGCGCCAGCAGCCGCTTTAGCGGGGGGGCTCAGAATGAGCAGTTCTTC.

The chain has TRBV11-2 and TRBJ2-7, with D possibly matching TRBD1 (5 bases). The CDR3 runs to 15 residues. The V end was cut by 1 base, the J end by 4 bases, with 14 bases between. Germline V gene lookup returns CDR1 SGHAT and CDR2 FQNNGV. The CDR3 region has the DNA TGTGCCAGCAGCTTAGCCCAGGGTGGCCTTTACGAGCAGTACTTC. Its translation: CASSLAQGGLYEQYF.

The genes are TRBV7-2 and TRBJ1-3; 10 bases match TRBD1. The CDR3 totals 16 residues. Germline CDR1 SGHTA, CDR2 FQGNSA. Trimming removed 4 bases from V and 4 bases from J; junction bases left unmatched: 7. CDR3 loop: CASSSDRGRLGNTIYF. The CDR3 DNA reads TGTGCCAGCAGCTCAGACAGGGGGCGCCTAGGAAACACCATATATTTT. The full variable domain, rest sourced from reference TRBV7-2 and TRBJ1-3, is GAGVSQSPSNKVTEKGKDVELRCDPISGHTALYWYRQSLGQGLEFLIYFQGNSAPDKSGLPSDRFSAERTGGSVSTLTIQRTQQEDSAVYLCASSSDRGRLGNTIYFGEGSWLTVV.